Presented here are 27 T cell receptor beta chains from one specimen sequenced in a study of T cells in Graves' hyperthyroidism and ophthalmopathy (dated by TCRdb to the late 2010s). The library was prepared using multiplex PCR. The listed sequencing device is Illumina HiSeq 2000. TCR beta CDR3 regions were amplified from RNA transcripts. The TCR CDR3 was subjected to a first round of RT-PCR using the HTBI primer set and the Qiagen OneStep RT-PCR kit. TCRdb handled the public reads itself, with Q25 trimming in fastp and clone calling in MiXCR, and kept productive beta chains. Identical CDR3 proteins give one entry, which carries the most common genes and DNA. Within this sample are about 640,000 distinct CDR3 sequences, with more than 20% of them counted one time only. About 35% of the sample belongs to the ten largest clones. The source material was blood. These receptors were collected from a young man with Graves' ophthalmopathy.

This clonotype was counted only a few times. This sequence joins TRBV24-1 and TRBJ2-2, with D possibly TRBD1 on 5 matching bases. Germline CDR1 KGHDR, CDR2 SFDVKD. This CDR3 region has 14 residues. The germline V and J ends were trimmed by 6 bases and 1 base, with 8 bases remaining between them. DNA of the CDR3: TGTGCCACCAGTTTTACAGGGAACACCGGGGAGCTGTTTTTT. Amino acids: CATSFTGNTGELFF.

CDR3 nucleotides: TGCGCCAGCAGCCAAGATCTCTGGGGCAGGGACTACGAGCAGTACTTC. Translated, it gives CASSQDLWGRDYEQYF. The chain joins TRBV4-1 to TRBJ2-7, with a weak D call TRBD1 (5 bases). CDR1 is MGHRA, CDR2 YSYEKL, per germline. The CDR3 loop spans 16 amino acids. V was trimmed by 0 bases and J by 3 bases, leaving 15 bases between them.

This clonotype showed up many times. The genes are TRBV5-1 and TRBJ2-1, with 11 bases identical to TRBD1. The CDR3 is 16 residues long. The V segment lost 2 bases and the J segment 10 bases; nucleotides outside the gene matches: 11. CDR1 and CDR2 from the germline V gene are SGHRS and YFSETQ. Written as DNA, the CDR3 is TGCGCCAGCAGCTTCCCCACCGGGACAGGGGGGCACGAGCAGTTCTTC. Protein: CASSFPTGTGGHEQFF.

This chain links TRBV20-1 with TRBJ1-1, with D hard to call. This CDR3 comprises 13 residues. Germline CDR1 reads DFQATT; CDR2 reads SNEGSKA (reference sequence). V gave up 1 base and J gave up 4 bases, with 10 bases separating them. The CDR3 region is CSARGVWSTEAFF. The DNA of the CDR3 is TGCAGTGCTAGAGGGGTGTGGTCCACTGAAGCTTTCTTT.

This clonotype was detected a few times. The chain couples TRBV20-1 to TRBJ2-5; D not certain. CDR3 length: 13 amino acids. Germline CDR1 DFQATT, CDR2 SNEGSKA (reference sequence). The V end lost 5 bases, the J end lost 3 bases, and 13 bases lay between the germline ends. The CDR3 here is CSAWAIGKETQYF. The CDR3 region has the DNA TGCAGTGCTTGGGCGATAGGAAAAGAGACCCAGTACTTC.

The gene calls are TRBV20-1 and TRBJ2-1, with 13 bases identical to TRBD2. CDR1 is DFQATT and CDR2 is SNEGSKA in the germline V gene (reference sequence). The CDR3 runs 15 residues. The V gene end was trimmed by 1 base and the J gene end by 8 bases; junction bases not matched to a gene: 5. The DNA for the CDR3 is TGCAGTGCTAGAGGAGGACTAGCGGGAGTCTATGAGCAGTTCTTC. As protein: CSARGGLAGVYEQFF.

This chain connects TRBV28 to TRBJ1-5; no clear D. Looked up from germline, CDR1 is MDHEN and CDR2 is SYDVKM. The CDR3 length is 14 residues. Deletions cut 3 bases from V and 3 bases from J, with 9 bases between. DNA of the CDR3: TGTGCCAGCAGTTTTGGGGAGGACAATCAGCCCCAGCATTTT. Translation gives CASSFGEDNQPQHF.

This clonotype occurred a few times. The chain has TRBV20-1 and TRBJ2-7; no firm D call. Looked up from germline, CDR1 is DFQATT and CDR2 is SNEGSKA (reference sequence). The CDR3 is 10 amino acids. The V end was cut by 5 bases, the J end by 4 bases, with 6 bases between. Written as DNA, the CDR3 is TGCAGTGCTGTTCCTTACGAGCAGTACTTC. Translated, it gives CSAVPYEQYF.

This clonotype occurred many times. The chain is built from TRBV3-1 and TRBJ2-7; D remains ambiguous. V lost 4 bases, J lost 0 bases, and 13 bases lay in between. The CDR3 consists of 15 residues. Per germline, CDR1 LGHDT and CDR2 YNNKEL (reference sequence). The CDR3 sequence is CASSLGPSSSYEQYF. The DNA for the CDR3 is TGTGCCAGCAGCCTCGGACCCTCGAGCTCCTACGAGCAGTACTTC.

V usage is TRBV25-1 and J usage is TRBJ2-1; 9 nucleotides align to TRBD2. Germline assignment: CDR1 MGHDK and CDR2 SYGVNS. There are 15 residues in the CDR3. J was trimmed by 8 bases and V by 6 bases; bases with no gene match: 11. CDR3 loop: CASRRAGGPTDEQFF. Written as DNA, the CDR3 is TGTGCCAGCAGGAGGGCGGGAGGGCCAACCGATGAGCAGTTCTTC.

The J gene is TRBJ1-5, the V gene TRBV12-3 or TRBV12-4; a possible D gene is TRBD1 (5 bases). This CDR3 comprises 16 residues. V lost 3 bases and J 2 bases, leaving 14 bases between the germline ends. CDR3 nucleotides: TGTGCCAGCAGTTTTGGGGGGGGTGCGGGCAATCAGCCCCAGCATTTT. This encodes CASSFGGGAGNQPQHF.

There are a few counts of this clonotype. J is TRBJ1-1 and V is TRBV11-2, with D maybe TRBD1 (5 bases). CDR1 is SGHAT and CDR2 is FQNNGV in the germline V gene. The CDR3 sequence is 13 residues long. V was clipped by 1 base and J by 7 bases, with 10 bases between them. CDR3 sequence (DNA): TGTGCCAGCAGCTTAGGACAGATGGGTGAAGCTTTCTTT. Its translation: CASSLGQMGEAFF.

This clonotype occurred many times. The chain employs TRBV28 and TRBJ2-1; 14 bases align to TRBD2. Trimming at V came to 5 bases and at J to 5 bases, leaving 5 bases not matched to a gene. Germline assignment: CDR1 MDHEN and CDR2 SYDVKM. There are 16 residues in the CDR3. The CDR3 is CASSTGLAGGNNEQFF. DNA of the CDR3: TGTGCCAGCAGTACCGGACTAGCGGGAGGAAACAATGAGCAGTTCTTC.

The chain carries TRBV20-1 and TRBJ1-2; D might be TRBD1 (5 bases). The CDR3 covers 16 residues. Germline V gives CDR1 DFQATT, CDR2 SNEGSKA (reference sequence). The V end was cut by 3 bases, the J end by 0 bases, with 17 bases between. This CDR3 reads CSARVARDPANYGYTF. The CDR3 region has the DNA TGCAGTGCTAGGGTGGCACGGGACCCAGCTAACTATGGCTACACCTTC.

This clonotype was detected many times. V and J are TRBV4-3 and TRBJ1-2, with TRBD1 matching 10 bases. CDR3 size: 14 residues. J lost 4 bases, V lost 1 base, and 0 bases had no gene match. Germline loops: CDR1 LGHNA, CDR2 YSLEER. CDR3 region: CASSQGTGGYGYTF. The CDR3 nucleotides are TGCGCCAGCAGCCAAGGGACAGGGGGCTATGGCTACACCTTC.

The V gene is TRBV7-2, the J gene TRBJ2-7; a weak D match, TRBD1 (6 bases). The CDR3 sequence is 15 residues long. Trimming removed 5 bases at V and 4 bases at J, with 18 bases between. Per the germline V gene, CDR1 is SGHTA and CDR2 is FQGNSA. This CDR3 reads CASSEPGTSVYEQYF. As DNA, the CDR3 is TGTGCCAGCAGCGAACCCGGGACAAGTGTTTACGAGCAGTACTTC.

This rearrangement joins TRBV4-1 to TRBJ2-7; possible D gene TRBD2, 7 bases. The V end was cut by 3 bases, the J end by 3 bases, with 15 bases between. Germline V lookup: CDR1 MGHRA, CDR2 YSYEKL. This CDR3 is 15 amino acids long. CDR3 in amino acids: CASSQEGGGSYEQYF. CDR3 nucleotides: TGCGCCAGCAGCCAGGAGGGAGGGGGAAGCTACGAGCAGTACTTC.

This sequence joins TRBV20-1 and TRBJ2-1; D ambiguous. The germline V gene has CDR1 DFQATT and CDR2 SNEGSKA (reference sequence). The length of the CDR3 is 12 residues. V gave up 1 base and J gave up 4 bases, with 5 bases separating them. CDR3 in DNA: TGCAGTGCTAGAGCGGCTTACAATGAGCAGTTCTTC. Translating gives CSARAAYNEQFF.

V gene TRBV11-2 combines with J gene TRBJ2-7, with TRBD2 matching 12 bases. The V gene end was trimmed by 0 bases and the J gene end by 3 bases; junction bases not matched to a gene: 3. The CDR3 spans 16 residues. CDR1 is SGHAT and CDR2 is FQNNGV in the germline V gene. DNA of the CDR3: TGTGCCAGCAGCTTAGAGGCTAGCGGGAGGGGCTACGAGCAGTACTTC. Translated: CASSLEASGRGYEQYF.

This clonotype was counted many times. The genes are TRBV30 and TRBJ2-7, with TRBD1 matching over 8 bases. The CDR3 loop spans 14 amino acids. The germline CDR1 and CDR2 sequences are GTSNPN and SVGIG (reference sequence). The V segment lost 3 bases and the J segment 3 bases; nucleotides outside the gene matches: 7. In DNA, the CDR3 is TGTGCCTGGAGGGAAGGGACAGGTAGCTACGAGCAGTACTTC. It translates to CAWREGTGSYEQYF.

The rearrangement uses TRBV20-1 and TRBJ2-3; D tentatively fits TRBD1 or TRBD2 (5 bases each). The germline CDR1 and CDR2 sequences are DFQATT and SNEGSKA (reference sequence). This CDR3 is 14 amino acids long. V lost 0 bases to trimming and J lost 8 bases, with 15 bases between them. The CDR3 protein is CSAREDGTARTQYF. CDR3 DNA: TGCAGTGCTAGAGAAGACGGGACGGCACGTACGCAGTATTTT.

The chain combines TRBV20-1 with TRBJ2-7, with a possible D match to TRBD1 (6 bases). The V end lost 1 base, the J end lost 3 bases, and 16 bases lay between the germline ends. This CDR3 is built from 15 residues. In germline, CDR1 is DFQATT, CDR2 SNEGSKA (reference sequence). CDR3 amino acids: CSARVPRTEDYEQYF. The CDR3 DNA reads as TGCAGTGCTAGAGTCCCTAGGACAGAGGACTACGAGCAGTACTTC.

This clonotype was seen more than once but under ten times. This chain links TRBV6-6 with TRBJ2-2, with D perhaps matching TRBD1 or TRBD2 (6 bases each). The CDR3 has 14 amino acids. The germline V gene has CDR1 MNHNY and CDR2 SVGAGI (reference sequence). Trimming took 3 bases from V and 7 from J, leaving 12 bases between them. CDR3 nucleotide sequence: TGTGCCAGCAGTTATTCGGGGGCGGGCGGGGAGCTGTTTTTT. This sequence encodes CASSYSGAGGELFF.

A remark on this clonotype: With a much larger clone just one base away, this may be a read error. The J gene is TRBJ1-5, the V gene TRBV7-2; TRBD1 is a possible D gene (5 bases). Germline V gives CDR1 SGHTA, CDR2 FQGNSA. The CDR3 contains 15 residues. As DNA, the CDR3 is TGTGCCAGCAGCCTGACAGACCTCAGCAATCAGCCCGAGCATTTT. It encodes CASSLTDLSNQPEHF.

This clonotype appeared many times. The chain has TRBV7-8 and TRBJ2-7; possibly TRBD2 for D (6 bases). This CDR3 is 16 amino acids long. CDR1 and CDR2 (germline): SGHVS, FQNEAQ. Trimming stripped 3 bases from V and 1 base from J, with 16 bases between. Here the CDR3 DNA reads TGTGCCAGCAGCTTGGTCGTTGGCGGGGCATCCTACGAGCAGTACTTC. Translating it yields CASSLVVGGASYEQYF.

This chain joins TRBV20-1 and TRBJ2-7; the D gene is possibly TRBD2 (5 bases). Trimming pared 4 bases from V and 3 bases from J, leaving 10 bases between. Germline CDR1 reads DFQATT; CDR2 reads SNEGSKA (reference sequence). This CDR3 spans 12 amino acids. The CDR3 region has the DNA TGCAGTGCTAAACGGACTGTCTACGAGCAGTACTTC. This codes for CSAKRTVYEQYF.

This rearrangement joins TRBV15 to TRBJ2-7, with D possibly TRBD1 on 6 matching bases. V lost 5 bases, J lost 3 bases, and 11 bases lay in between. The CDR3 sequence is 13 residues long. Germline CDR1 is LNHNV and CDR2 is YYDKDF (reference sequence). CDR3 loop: CATSEGVHYEQYF. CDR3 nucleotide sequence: TGTGCCACCAGCGAGGGGGTTCACTACGAGCAGTACTTC.